The T cell receptor beta chain under discussion was sequenced for a study of OX40 agonist ivuxolimab in advanced cancers. General study findings and limits: The mean number of expanded clones was higher in CD8+ T cells than in CD4+. Compared with others, partial responders at 0.1-3.0 mg/kg displayed clonal expansion among the lowest.

The table came from immunoSEQ multiplex PCR; TCRdb's copy has only in-frame clones and leaves some out. The sample carries about 16,000 clones, roughly 86% recorded once. This clone has only one observation. What it binds is not known. The sample consisted of CD4+ or CD8+ T cells sorted from blood, taken in a trial of the OX40 agonist ivuxolimab. The TCR comes from an adult with an advanced solid tumor such as melanoma, head and neck, liver or kidney cancer.

The CDR3 loop reads CASGKWEQFF. In nucleotides, the CDR3 is TGTGCCAGCGGAAAGTGGGAGCAGTTCTTC. The V and J genes are TRBV6-5 and TRBJ2-1; no clear D gene. From germline, CDR1 is MNHEY and CDR2 SVGAGI. V was trimmed by 8 bases and J by 10 bases, leaving 9 bases between them. CDR3 length equals 10 residues.